This paragraph reports one TCR beta chain. Its antigen is still unknown. Uncontrolled infection, other autoimmune disease, pregnancy or lactation barred patients from enrollment. Together with thyroid ultrasound, orbital computed tomography, serum thyroxine and TRAb, clinical symptoms were used for diagnoses. Trimming removed 2 bases from V and 7 bases from J, with 9 bases in between. The CDR3 runs to 13 residues. CDR1 SGHTA and CDR2 FQGNSA come from the germline V gene. These data originate in a study of T cells in Graves' hyperthyroidism and ophthalmopathy. General study findings and limits: In the blood, most expanded thyroid clonotypes above 0.001 appeared as well.

RNA transcripts gave rise to amplified TCR beta CDR3 regions. During a first-round RT-PCR of the TCR CDR3, the HTBI primer set was used. TCRdb used MiXCR to reprocess the multiplex PCR reads, holding one entry per CDR3 protein. Of approximately 530,000 distinct CDR3 sequences listed, about 20% are singletons. Sequencing used blood. The rearrangement uses TRBV7-2 and TRBJ1-5; D is unclear. The TCR originated in a man aged 35 to 55 with Graves' ophthalmopathy. The CDR3 is CASSLKPLQPQHF. The CDR3 DNA reads as TGTGCCAGCAGCTTAAAGCCGTTGCAGCCCCAGCATTTT.